This T cell receptor (beta chain) originates from a study of read filtering for tumor transcriptome and immune sequencing. Study outcomes and limitations: IR-seq captured clonotypes deeper and more reliably than RNA-seq.

V was shortened by 5 bases and J by 0 bases, with 7 bases between the two germline ends. The germline gives CDR1 DFQATT, CDR2 SNEGSKA (reference sequence). The CDR3 runs to 12 residues. From around 440 ng of RNA, a library with molecular barcoded alpha/delta and beta/gamma adaptors was made. TCRdb reprocessed the reads via MiXCR and lists one record per CDR3 protein. Of around 65,000 distinct CDR3 sequences in the sample, around 20% are singletons; the top ten hold approximately 11%. This clonotype was counted at least ten times. Its target is unknown. V is TRBV20-1 and J is TRBJ1-1, with D hard to call. The sample taken for sequencing was a population of CD138-negative cells sorted from bone marrow. The receptor was derived from a donor at least 40 years old with multiple myeloma. CDR3 residues: CSAAGLNTEAFF. In nucleotides, the CDR3 is TGCAGTGCTGCCGGGCTGAACACTGAAGCTTTCTTT.